The clone carrying this T cell receptor (beta chain) was observed a few times. The CDR3 has 17 residues. The V gene end was trimmed by 4 bases and the J gene end by 5 bases; junction bases not matched to a gene: 12. CDR1 and CDR2 from the germline V gene are KGHSH and LQKENI. These data come from a study of blood T cell repertoires in COVID-19. The method was immunoSEQ multiplex PCR; TCRdb's version includes in-frame clones alone and lacks a portion of them. The table shows roughly 220,000 clones, with approximately 80% occurring only once. Sample: peripheral blood. The TCR comes from a woman older than 75 with COVID-19, enrolled during active disease. This chain uses TRBV18 with TRBJ1-5, with 9 bases aligning to TRBD1. CDR3 in amino acids: CASSQLPGQGTDQPQHF. The CDR3 nucleotides read TGTGCCAGCTCACAACTTCCGGGACAGGGAACGGATCAGCCCCAGCATTTT.